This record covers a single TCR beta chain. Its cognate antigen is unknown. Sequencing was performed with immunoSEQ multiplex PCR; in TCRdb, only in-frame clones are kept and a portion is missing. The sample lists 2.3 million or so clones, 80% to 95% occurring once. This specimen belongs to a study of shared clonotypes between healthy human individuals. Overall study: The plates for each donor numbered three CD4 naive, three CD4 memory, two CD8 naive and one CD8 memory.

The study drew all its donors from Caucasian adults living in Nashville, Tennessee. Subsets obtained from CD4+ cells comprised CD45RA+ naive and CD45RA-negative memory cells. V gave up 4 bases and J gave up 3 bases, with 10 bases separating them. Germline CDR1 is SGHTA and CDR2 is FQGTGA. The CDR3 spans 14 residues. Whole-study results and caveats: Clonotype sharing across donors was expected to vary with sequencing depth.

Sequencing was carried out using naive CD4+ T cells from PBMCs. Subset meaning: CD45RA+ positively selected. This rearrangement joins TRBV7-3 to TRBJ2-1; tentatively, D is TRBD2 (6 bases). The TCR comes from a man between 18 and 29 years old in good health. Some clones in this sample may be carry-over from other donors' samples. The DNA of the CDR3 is TGTGCCAGCAGCTCGGGAGTGGGCTACAATGAGCAGTTCTTC. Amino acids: CASSSGVGYNEQFF. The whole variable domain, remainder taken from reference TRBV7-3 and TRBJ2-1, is GAGVSQTPSNKVTEKGKYVELRCDPISGHTALYWYRQSLGQGPEFLIYFQGTGAADDSGLPNDRFFAVRPEGSVSTLKIQRTERGDSAVYLCASSSGVGYNEQFFGPGTRLTVL.